The source of this TCR beta chain is a study of blood T cell repertoires in COVID-19. Across the whole study: Collection of acute and convalescent COVID-19 samples took place in the United States, Italy and Spain. Sources were T cells, B-cell-depleted T cells, or PBMCs; the material itself was cDNA or gDNA.

Sequencing used immunoSEQ multiplex PCR; TCRdb keeps in-frame clones, though not all of them. This table holds about 90,000 clones, 75% to 90% found once. CDR3 size: 14 residues. Germline V lookup: CDR1 SGHDN, CDR2 FVKESK. Trimming stripped 0 bases from V and 7 bases from J, with 10 bases between. What was sequenced was peripheral blood. The clonotype comes from a man at least 80 years old with active or convalescent COVID-19. The rearrangement links TRBV14 to TRBJ2-1; D unresolved. Here the CDR3 reads CASSQEIVRNEQFF. Written as DNA, the CDR3 is TGTGCCAGCAGCCAAGAAATAGTCAGGAATGAGCAGTTCTTC. The full variable domain, with the rest looked up from reference TRBV14 and TRBJ2-1, is EAGVTQFPSHSVIEKGQTVTLRCDPISGHDNLYWYRRVMGKEIKFLLHFVKESKQDESGMPNNRFLAERTGGTYSTLKVQPAELEDSGVYFCASSQEIVRNEQFFGPGTRLTVL.